These 17 T cell receptor beta chains share one sample of origin, sequenced in a study of neoadjuvant nivolumab and ipilimumab in lung cancer. Only in-frame clones appear in the TCRdb table, and some are missing; sequencing was by immunoSEQ multiplex PCR. The table records approximately 4,900 clones, around 92% of them present only once. This specimen was blood, taken after neoadjuvant nivolumab, alone or with ipilimumab, at or shortly before surgery. These receptors were collected from an adult with non-small cell lung cancer. Some clones in this sample may be carry-over from other donors' samples.

The chain combines TRBV7-8 with TRBJ2-7; D gene ambiguous. Germline CDR1 and CDR2: SGHVS and FQNEAQ. CDR3 length: 13 residues. V was pared by 3 bases and J by 1 base, with 7 bases between. CDR3 amino acids: CASSFGVSYEQYF. CDR3 DNA sequence: TGTGCCAGCAGCTTTGGGGTATCCTACGAGCAGTACTTC.

This chain links TRBV5-1 with TRBJ2-1; 10 bases fit TRBD1. The V gene end was trimmed by 3 bases and the J gene end by 2 bases; junction bases not matched to a gene: 2. The germline CDR1 and CDR2 sequences are SGHRS and YFSETQ. CDR3 length: 15 residues. The CDR3 region has the DNA TGCGCCAGCAGCTCGGGACAGGGGACCTACAATGAGCAGTTCTTC. It yields the protein CASSSGQGTYNEQFF.

In this sample, this clone turned up once. CDR3: CATSRVSGSYNEQFF. DNA of the CDR3: TGTGCCACCAGCAGAGTTAGCGGGAGCTACAATGAGCAGTTCTTC. This chain connects TRBV15 to TRBJ2-1, with 9 bases aligning to TRBD2. Germline V gene data show CDR1 as LNHNV and CDR2 as YYDKDF (reference sequence). Unmatched junction bases numbered 1, after V lost 1 base and J lost 3 bases. The CDR3 is 15 amino acids.

The chain is built from TRBV4-1 and TRBJ2-7, with D perhaps TRBD1 or TRBD2 (5 bases each). V dropped 1 base and J dropped 4 bases, with 14 bases sitting between them. Per the germline V gene, CDR1 is MGHRA and CDR2 is YSYEKL. This CDR3 region has 15 residues. The CDR3 here is CASSQAGAGSYEQYF. DNA for the CDR3: TGCGCCAGCAGCCAAGCTGGGGCAGGGAGTTACGAGCAGTACTTC.

V and J are TRBV6-6 and TRBJ1-2; D unresolved. CDR3 length equals 13 residues. Germline values: CDR1 MNHNY, CDR2 SVGAGI (reference sequence). The V end lost 7 bases, the J end lost 0 bases, and 9 bases lay between the germline ends. The CDR3 is CASTLAANYGYTF. DNA for the CDR3: TGTGCCAGCACCCTGGCCGCTAACTATGGCTACACCTTC.

A single count supports this clone. The V gene is TRBV5-1, the J gene TRBJ2-3; 8 bases agree with TRBD1. CDR3 size: 15 residues. Germline CDR1 reads SGHRS; CDR2 reads YFSETQ. The V gene end was trimmed by 4 bases and the J gene end by 3 bases; junction bases not matched to a gene: 7. For the CDR3, the DNA is TGCGCCAGCAGCCAAAACGGACAGGGAACAGATACGCAGTATTTT. This sequence encodes CASSQNGQGTDTQYF.

The rearrangement links TRBV11-3 to TRBJ2-5; 9 positions match TRBD1. V trimming: 5 bases; J trimming: 3 bases; junction bases outside the gene matches: 7. The CDR3 extends over 15 amino acids. In germline, CDR1 is SGHNT, CDR2 YENEEA. CDR3 in amino acids: CASSLGQGGEETQYF. DNA of the CDR3: TGTGCCAGCAGCCTGGGACAGGGAGGGGAAGAGACCCAGTACTTC.

The CDR3 sequence is CASSYSGTGLPDTQYF. For the CDR3, the DNA is TGTGCCAGCAGTTACTCGGGGACAGGGCTCCCAGATACGCAGTATTTT. The chain combines TRBV6-5 with TRBJ2-3; TRBD1 aligns across 9 bases. Germline trimming cut 0 bases from V and 4 bases from J; bases unmatched to any gene: 5. Germline V CDR1 and CDR2: MNHEY, SVGAGI. The CDR3 loop spans 16 amino acids.

The gene calls are TRBV29-1 and TRBJ1-1, with 7 nucleotides matching TRBD1. The junction had 9 bases not matched to a gene; V was cut back by 7 bases and J by 4 bases. Germline values: CDR1 SQVTM, CDR2 ANQGSEA. The CDR3 consists of 13 residues. In nucleotides, the CDR3 is TGCAGCGGTATCAGGGGGGCAAGCACTGAAGCTTTCTTT. It specifies CSGIRGASTEAFF.

The chain employs TRBV6-5 and TRBJ2-3; 11 nucleotides agree with TRBD2. Trimming removed 2 bases from V and 3 bases from J; junction bases left unmatched: 4. The CDR3 covers 16 residues. CDR1 is MNHEY and CDR2 is SVGAGI in the germline V gene. CDR3 sequence: CASSYRVAGGTDTQYF. CDR3 nucleotide sequence: TGTGCCAGCAGTTACCGGGTAGCGGGAGGGACAGATACGCAGTATTTT.

The chain combines TRBV7-9 with TRBJ1-4; the match to TRBD1 covers 7 bases. V gave up 7 bases and J gave up 5 bases; unmatched junction bases: 4. This CDR3 is built from 13 residues. Germline V CDR1 and CDR2: SEHNR, FQNEAQ (reference sequence). The CDR3 region has the DNA TGTGCCAGCACCTCACAGGGGAATGAAAAACTGTTTTTT. It is translated as CASTSQGNEKLFF.

V is TRBV7-8 and J is TRBJ2-1, with 12 bases aligning to TRBD2. With V trimmed by 3 bases and J by 3 bases, 6 bases remained unmatched. Germline loops: CDR1 SGHVS, CDR2 FQNEAQ. CDR3 length: 17 residues. CDR3 nucleotide sequence: TGTGCCAGCAGCTTGTTCACTAGCGGGAGGAACTACAATGAGCAGTTCTTC. Translating it yields CASSLFTSGRNYNEQFF. The variable domain in full, completed from reference TRBV7-8 and TRBJ2-1, reads GAGVSQSPRYKVAKRGQDVALRCDPISGHVSLFWYQQALGQGPEFLTYFQNEAQLDKSGLPSDRFFAERPEGSVSTLKIQRTQQEDSAVYLCASSLFTSGRNYNEQFFGPGTRLTVL.

This clone occurred once. The CDR3 DNA sequence: TGTGCCTGGAGTGGCGGTATCAATCAGCCCCAGCATTTT. Translating it yields CAWSGGINQPQHF. V and J are TRBV30 and TRBJ1-5; D is ambiguous. The ends were cut back, 1 base at V and 3 bases at J, with 7 bases in the middle. The CDR3 loop spans 13 amino acids. Germline assignment: CDR1 GTSNPN and CDR2 SVGIG (reference sequence).

This clone showed up just once. The rearrangement links TRBV14 to TRBJ2-7; tentatively, D is TRBD1 (7 bases). V shed 3 bases and J shed 5 bases, with 17 bases lying between them. There are 15 residues in the CDR3. Germline loops: CDR1 SGHDN, CDR2 FVKESK. The CDR3 sequence is CASSHLTGRWNEQYF. The CDR3 DNA follows: TGTGCCAGCAGCCACCTGACAGGGAGGTGGAACGAGCAGTACTTC. Filled out from reference TRBV14 and TRBJ2-7, the complete variable domain reads EAGVTQFPSHSVIEKGQTVTLRCDPISGHDNLYWYRRVMGKEIKFLLHFVKESKQDESGMPNNRFLAERTGGTYSTLKVQPAELEDSGVYFCASSHLTGRWNEQYFGPGTRLTVT.

The chain uses TRBV2 and TRBJ1-1; 7 nucleotides agree with TRBD1. The CDR3 runs 14 residues. V gave up 6 bases and J gave up 5 bases; unmatched junction bases: 9. Germline V CDR1 and CDR2: SNHLY, FYNNEI. CDR3 region: CASRSQGKGTEAFF. DNA for the CDR3: TGTGCCAGCAGATCACAGGGGAAGGGGACTGAAGCTTTCTTT.

CDR3 loop: CASSPYGGRASNEQFF. The CDR3 nucleotides are TGTGCCAGCAGCCCCTATGGGGGGAGGGCAAGCAATGAGCAGTTCTTC. The rearrangement joins TRBV14 to TRBJ2-1; 7 bases fit TRBD2. The CDR3 spans 16 residues. The V gene's germline CDR1 is SGHDN and CDR2 FVKESK. With V trimmed by 4 bases and J by 6 bases, 12 bases remained unmatched.

This chain joins TRBV4-2 and TRBJ2-7; D may correspond to TRBD1 or TRBD2 (5 bases each). There are 15 residues in the CDR3. Germline lookup yields CDR1 LGHNA and CDR2 YNFKEQ. Trimming left V 6 bases short and J 0 bases short, with 15 bases between. CDR3 protein: CASSTGTLSSYEQYF. The DNA of the CDR3 is TGTGCCAGCAGTACCGGGACCCTAAGCTCCTACGAGCAGTACTTC.